This is a list of T cell receptor beta chains from one sample in a study of cytomegalovirus exposure and HLA in healthy donors. The method was immunoSEQ multiplex PCR; TCRdb's version includes in-frame clones alone and lacks a portion of them. The sample lists about 200,000 clones, 75% to 85% occurring once. The sample taken for sequencing was PBMCs. The source is a woman in her forties in good health and CMV-seronegative. CDR3s include the opening cysteine and the closing phenylalanine or tryptophan. The D gene is left open where the match is weak. Size tells how often a clone was seen (once, few, many) or the class of an expanded clone, and some rows leave it out.

V gene,clone size,J gene,D gene,CDR3 DNA,CDR3 protein
TRBV6-6,-,TRBJ2-3,TRBD2,TGTGCCAGCAGTCCCCGGGACGGGAGGGGGGGTACGCAGTATTTT,CASSPRDGRGGTQYF
TRBV27,-,TRBJ2-1,TRBD2,TGTGCCAGCAGGCAGACTAGCGGCTTATCCTACAATGAGCAGTTCTTC,CASRQTSGLSYNEQFF
TRBV7-3,few,TRBJ2-2,TRBD2,TGTGCCAGCAGCTCGGGACTAGCGGGGAGCTCGAACACCGGGGAGCTGTTTTTT,CASSSGLAGSSNTGELFF
TRBV5-1,-,TRBJ1-2,-,TGCGCCAGCAGCTTGGAATTTGGCAGGATCCCTCATTTC,CASSLEFGRIPHF
TRBV6-1,few,TRBJ1-2,TRBD1,TGTGCCAGCAGTGCCCGACAGGGTGGGATCTATGGCTACACCTTC,CASSARQGGIYGYTF
TRBV10-3,-,TRBJ2-5,-,TGTGCCATCAGGGGGGGCGGGGGGACCCAGTACTTC,CAIRGGGGTQYF
TRBV30,few,TRBJ2-3,-,TGTGCCACCCTTTACCGGGGTAGCACAGATACGCAGTATTTT,CATLYRGSTDTQYF
TRBV6-1,-,TRBJ2-3,-,TGTGCCAGCAGTGACGGGTTCACAGATACGCAGTATTTT,CASSDGFTDTQYF
TRBV6-5,once,TRBJ2-1,-,TGTGCCAGCAGTTATGGTATTCCGAGCTCCTACAATGAGCAGTTCTTC,CASSYGIPSSYNEQFF
TRBV19,-,TRBJ1-3,TRBD1,TGTGCCAGTAGCGCGGGACAGGGCCCAAACACCATATATTTT,CASSAGQGPNTIYF
TRBV30,few,TRBJ1-1,-,TGTGCCTGGAGCTATACAGGGAACACTGAAGCTTTCTTT,CAWSYTGNTEAFF
TRBV23-1,-,TRBJ2-1,-,TGCGCCAGCAGTCAATCGGGTTCGGAGGGTGCCTACAATGAGCAGTTCTTC,CASSQSGSEGAYNEQFF
TRBV12-5,-,TRBJ2-7,-,TGTGCTAGTGGTATGGGAACAGCCCACGAGCAGTACTTC,CASGMGTAHEQYF
TRBV2,-,TRBJ1-5,-,TGTGCCAGCAGTTATCAGGGCGGCAATCAGCCCCAGCATTTT,CASSYQGGNQPQHF
TRBV25-1,-,TRBJ1-6,TRBD1,TGTGCCAGCAGTACTCTCGGGACAGGGAGCTCACCCCTCCACTTT,CASSTLGTGSSPLHF
TRBV29-1,-,TRBJ2-3,TRBD2,TGCAGCGTCCTACAAACCCTCCTAGCGGGAATGTTGGATACGCAGTATTTT,CSVLQTLLAGMLDTQYF
TRBV27,-,TRBJ2-7,TRBD2,TGTGCCAGCAGTCCACTAGCGGGAGGGCCGGGGGAGCAGTACTTC,CASSPLAGGPGEQYF
TRBV15,-,TRBJ2-7,TRBD2,TGTGCCACCAGCAGATTGTTCGGACTAGCGGGACCGGGGACCTACGAGCAGTACTTC,CATSRLFGLAGPGTYEQYF
TRBV5-1,-,TRBJ2-7,TRBD1,TGCGCCAGCAGCGTCCGGGACAGCTTCTCCTACGAGCAGTACTTC,CASSVRDSFSYEQYF
TRBV5-1,few,TRBJ2-3,TRBD1,TGCGCCAGCAGGGGACAGGGGGCTGGTGATACGCAGTATTTT,CASRGQGAGDTQYF
TRBV2,few,TRBJ1-2,TRBD1,TGTGCCAGCAGTGAAGGGACAGGGGTGAATGGCTACACCTTC,CASSEGTGVNGYTF
TRBV5-1,-,TRBJ1-6,TRBD1,TGCGCCAGCAGCTCCCGGACAGGGGCTTACTCACCCCTCCACTTT,CASSSRTGAYSPLHF
TRBV19,-,TRBJ1-2,-,TGTGCCAGTAGTCCCGGACTCTCTAACTATGGCTACACCTTC,CASSPGLSNYGYTF
TRBV27,-,TRBJ2-7,-,TGTGCCAGCAGTTTAACAGGGTCGAGCTCCTACGAGCAGTACTTC,CASSLTGSSSYEQYF
TRBV7-3,-,TRBJ2-6,-,TGTGCCAGCAGCCATGACAGCTCTGGGGCCAACGTCCTGACTTTC,CASSHDSSGANVLTF
TRBV7-2,-,TRBJ2-1,-,TGTGCCAGCAGCCCCTCTTGGAGTGGGAGGGGGAATGAGCAGTTCTTC,CASSPSWSGRGNEQFF
TRBV7-8,-,TRBJ2-1,-,TGTGCCAGCAGCTTCCCCTTCCACAATGAGCAGTTCTTC,CASSFPFHNEQFF
TRBV7-2,few,TRBJ1-4,-,TGTGCCAGCAGCTTAGGACGGGTTACAACTAATGAAAAACTGTTTTTT,CASSLGRVTTNEKLFF
TRBV30,-,TRBJ2-5,-,TGTGCCTGGAGCCTCGGAGAGACCCAGTACTTC,CAWSLGETQYF
TRBV7-9,-,TRBJ2-7,-,TGTGCCAGCAGCTTGGCGGGGACCCCCCTCGAGCAGTACTTC,CASSLAGTPLEQYF
TRBV19,-,TRBJ2-7,TRBD1,TGTGCCAGTAGTCCGGCCGGGACAGGGGGTCACAGGGAGCAGTACTTC,CASSPAGTGGHREQYF
TRBV28,-,TRBJ1-4,-,TGTGCCATCCCATCGGGCAGGGTTGGTGAAAAACTGTTTTTT,CAIPSGRVGEKLFF
TRBV30,-,TRBJ2-7,-,TGTGCCTGGAGTCGGAGGCCCGCGTCCTACGAGCAGTACTTC,CAWSRRPASYEQYF
TRBV30,-,TRBJ2-7,-,TGTGCCTGGACCAGGCAGGACTACGAGCAGTACTTC,CAWTRQDYEQYF
TRBV4-1,-,TRBJ1-2,-,TGCGCCAGCAGCCAAGATCTGTGGCCTTCCTATGGCTACACCTTC,CASSQDLWPSYGYTF
TRBV6-1,few,TRBJ2-3,-,TGTGCCAGCAGAACCTTACTAGCCGATACGCAGTATTTT,CASRTLLADTQYF
TRBV10-3,-,TRBJ2-3,-,TGTGCCATCAGTGGGACTTTCACGGGCACAGATACGCAGTATTTT,CAISGTFTGTDTQYF
TRBV4-1,once,TRBJ2-6,TRBD1,TGCGCCAGCAGCGCGGACAGGGGGATCTCTGGGGCCAACGTCCTGACTTTC,CASSADRGISGANVLTF
TRBV4-1,few,TRBJ1-5,TRBD1,TGCGCCAGCAGCTTTCTGGACAGGGGAGGGGGTCAGCCCCAGCATTTT,CASSFLDRGGGQPQHF
TRBV7-8,once,TRBJ1-5,-,TGTGCCAGCAGCTTAGACAGGGAAGGGCTGAGAGGGCAGCATTTT,CASSLDREGLRGQHF
TRBV27,-,TRBJ2-1,TRBD1,TGTGCCAGCAGTTTATCGGCCCTTGGGACAGGGGACTGGGGCGGTGAGCAGTTCTTC,CASSLSALGTGDWGGEQFF
TRBV4-1,-,TRBJ2-7,TRBD1,TGCGCCAGCAGCCAAAGAGAAACCGGGACAGGGGTTTACGAGCAGTACTTC,CASSQRETGTGVYEQYF
TRBV2,-,TRBJ1-5,-,TGTGCCAGCAGCGAGGACATGCTCACCATGGGCAATCAGCCCCAGCATTTT,CASSEDMLTMGNQPQHF
TRBV28,-,TRBJ2-3,TRBD1,TGTGCCAGCAGAACTGAGGGACAGGGCTTGGGGGATACGCAGTATTTT,CASRTEGQGLGDTQYF
TRBV2,-,TRBJ2-1,TRBD1,TGTGCCAGCAGACGGGACAGTTTCTCCTACAATGAGCAGTTCTTC,CASRRDSFSYNEQFF
TRBV5-5,once,TRBJ2-5,TRBD2,TGTGCCAGCAGCTCACTGGGACTAGCGGGGGCTGAGACCCAGTACTTC,CASSSLGLAGAETQYF
TRBV5-6,-,TRBJ2-1,TRBD1,TGTGCCAGCAGCCTCCGGGACAGGAGAATCTTC,CASSLRDRRIF
TRBV2,-,TRBJ1-2,-,TGTGCCAGCAGTGAAGCGCGGGGAGGCTACACCTTC,CASSEARGGYTF
TRBV9,-,TRBJ2-2,TRBD2,TGTGCCAGCAGCGCCATGGAACTAGCGGGAGTAAGTCGAAACGGGGAGCTGTTTTTT,CASSAMELAGVSRNGELFF
TRBV10-3,-,TRBJ1-2,TRBD1,TGTGCCGTCAGTGCGGGACAGGGCAACTATGGCTACACCTTC,CAVSAGQGNYGYTF
TRBV27,-,TRBJ2-7,-,TGTGCCAGCAGTTTGGGAGGGGGGCATCGGGGGATATACGAGCAGTACTTC,CASSLGGGHRGIYEQYF
TRBV18,-,TRBJ1-2,-,TGTGCCAGCTCACCAGTCGGCGGGGGATATGGCTACACCTTC,CASSPVGGGYGYTF
TRBV10-3,-,TRBJ2-7,-,TGTGCCATCAGTGACGGGACCGGGACTTTAACCGCTTACGAGCAGTACTTC,CAISDGTGTLTAYEQYF